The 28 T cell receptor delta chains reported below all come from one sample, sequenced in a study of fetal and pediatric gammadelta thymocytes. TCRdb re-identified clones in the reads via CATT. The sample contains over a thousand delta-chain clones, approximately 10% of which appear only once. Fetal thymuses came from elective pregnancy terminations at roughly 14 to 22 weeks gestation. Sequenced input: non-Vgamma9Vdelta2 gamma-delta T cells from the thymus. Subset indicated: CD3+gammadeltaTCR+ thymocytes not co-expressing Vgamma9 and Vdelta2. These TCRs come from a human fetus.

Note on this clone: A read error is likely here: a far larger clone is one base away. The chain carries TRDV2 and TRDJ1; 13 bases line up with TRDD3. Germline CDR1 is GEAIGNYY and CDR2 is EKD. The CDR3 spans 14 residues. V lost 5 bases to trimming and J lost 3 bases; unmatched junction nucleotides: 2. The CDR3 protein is CACATGGYADKLIF. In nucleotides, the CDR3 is TGTGCCTGTGCCACTGGGGGATACGCCGATAAACTCATCTTT.

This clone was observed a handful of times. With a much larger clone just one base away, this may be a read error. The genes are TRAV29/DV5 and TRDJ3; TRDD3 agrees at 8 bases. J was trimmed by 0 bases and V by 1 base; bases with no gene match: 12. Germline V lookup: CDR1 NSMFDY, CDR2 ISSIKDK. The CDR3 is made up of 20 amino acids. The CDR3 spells CAASKPDWGLSSWDTRQMFF. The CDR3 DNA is TGTGCAGCAAGCAAACCGGACTGGGGGCTGAGCTCCTGGGACACCCGACAGATGTTTTTC.

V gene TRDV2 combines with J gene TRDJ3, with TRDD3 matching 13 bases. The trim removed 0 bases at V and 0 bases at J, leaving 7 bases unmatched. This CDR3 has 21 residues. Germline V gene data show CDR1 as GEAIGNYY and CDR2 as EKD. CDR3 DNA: TGTGCCTGTGACACCGAGACTGGGGGATACGCGAGCTCCTGGGACACCCGACAGATGTTTTTC. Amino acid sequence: CACDTETGGYASSWDTRQMFF.

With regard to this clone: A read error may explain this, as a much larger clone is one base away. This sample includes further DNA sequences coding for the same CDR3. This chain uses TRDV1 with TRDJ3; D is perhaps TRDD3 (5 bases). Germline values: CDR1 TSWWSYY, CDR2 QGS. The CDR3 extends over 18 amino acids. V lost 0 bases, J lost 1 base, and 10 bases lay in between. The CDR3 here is CALGELAGSSWDTRQMFF. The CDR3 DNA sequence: TGTGCTCTTGGGGAACTAGCTGGGTCGTCCTGGGACACCCGACAGATGTTTTTC.

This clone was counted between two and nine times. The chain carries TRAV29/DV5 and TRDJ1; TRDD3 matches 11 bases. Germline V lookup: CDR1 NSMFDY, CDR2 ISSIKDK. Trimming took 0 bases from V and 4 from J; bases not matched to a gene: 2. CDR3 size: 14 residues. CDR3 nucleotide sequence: TGTGCAGCAAGCGCTGGGGGATACAACGATAAACTCATCTTT. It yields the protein CAASAGGYNDKLIF.

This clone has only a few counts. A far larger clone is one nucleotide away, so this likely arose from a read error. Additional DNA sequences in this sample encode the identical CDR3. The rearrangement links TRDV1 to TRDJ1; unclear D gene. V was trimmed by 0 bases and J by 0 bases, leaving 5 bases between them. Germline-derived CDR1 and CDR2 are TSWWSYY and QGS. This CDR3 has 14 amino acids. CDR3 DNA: TGTGCTCTTGGGGAACTGGGAGACACCGATAAACTCATCTTT. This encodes CALGELGDTDKLIF.

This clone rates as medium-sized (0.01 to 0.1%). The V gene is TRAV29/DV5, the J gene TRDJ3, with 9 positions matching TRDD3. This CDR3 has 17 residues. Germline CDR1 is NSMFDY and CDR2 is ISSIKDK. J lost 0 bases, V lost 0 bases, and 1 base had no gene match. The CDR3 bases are TGTGCAGCAAGCGTACTGGGGGACTCCTGGGACACCCGACAGATGTTTTTC. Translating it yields CAASVLGDSWDTRQMFF. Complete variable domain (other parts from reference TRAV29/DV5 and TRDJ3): DQQVKQNSPSLSVQEGRISILNCDYTNSMFDYFLWYKKYPAEGPTFLISISSIKDKNEDGRFTVFLNKSAKHLSLHIVPSQPGDSAVYFCAASVLGDSWDTRQMFFGTGIKLFVEP.

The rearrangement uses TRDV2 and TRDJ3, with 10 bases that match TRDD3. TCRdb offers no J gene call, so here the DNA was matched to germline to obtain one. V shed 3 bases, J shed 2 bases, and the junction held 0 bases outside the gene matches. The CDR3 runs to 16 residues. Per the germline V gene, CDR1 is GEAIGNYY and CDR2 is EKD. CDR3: CACDWGIPWDTRQMFF. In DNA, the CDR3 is TGTGCCTGTGACTGGGGGATACCCTGGGACACCCGACAGATGTTTTTC.

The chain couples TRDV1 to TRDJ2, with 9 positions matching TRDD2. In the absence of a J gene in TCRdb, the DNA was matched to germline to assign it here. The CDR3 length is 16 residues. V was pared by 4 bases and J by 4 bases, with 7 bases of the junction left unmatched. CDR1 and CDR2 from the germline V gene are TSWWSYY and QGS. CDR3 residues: CALGGPSYGGTAQLFF. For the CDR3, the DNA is TGTGCTCTTGGGGGACCTTCCTACGGGGGGACAGCACAACTCTTCTTT.

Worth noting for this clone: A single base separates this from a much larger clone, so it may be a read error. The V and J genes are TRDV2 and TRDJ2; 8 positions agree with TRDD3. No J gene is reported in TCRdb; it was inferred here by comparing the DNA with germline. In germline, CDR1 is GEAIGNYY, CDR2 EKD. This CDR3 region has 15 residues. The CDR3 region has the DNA TGTGCCTGTGGCACCTGGGGGAAGTTGACAGCACAACTCTTCTTT. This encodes CACGTWGKLTAQLFF.

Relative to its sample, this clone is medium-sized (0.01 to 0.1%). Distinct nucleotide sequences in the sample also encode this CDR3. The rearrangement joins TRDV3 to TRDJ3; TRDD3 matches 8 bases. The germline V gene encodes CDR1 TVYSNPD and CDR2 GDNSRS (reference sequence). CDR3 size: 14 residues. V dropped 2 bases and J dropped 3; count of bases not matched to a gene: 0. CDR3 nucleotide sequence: TGTGCCTTTGGGGGATACTGGGACACCCGACAGATGTTTTTC. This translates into CAFGGYWDTRQMFF. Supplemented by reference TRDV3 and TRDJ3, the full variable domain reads CDKVTQSSPDQTVASGSEVVLLCTYDTVYSNPDLFWYRIRPDYSFQFVFYGDNSRSEGADFTQGRFSVKHILTQKAFHLVISPVRTEDSATYYCAFGGYWDTRQMFFGTGIKLFVEP.

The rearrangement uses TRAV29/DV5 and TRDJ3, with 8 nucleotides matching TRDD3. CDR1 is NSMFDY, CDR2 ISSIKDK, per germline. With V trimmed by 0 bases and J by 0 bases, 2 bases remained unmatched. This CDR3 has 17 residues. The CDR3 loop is CAASAGGSSWDTRQMFF. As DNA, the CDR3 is TGTGCAGCAAGCGCTGGGGGAAGCTCCTGGGACACCCGACAGATGTTTTTC.

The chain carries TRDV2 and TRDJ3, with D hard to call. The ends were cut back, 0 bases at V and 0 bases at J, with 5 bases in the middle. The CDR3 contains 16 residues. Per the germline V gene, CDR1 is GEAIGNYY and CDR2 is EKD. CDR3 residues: CACDTRDSWDTRQMFF. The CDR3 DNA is TGTGCCTGTGACACCAGGGACTCCTGGGACACCCGACAGATGTTTTTC.

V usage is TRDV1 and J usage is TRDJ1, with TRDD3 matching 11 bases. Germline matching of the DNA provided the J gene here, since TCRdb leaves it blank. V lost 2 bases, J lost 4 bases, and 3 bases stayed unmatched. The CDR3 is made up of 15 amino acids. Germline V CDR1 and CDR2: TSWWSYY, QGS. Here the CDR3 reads CALGEGTGGYDKLIF. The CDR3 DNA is TGTGCTCTTGGGGAAGGGACTGGGGGATACGATAAACTCATCTTT.

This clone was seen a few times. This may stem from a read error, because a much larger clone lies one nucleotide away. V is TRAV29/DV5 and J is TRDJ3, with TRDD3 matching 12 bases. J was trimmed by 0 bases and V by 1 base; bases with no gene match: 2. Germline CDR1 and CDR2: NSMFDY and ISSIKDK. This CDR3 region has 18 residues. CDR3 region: CAASYWGIHSWDTRQMFF. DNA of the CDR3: TGTGCAGCAAGCTACTGGGGGATACACTCCTGGGACACCCGACAGATGTTTTTC. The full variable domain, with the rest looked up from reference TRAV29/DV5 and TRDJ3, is DQQVKQNSPSLSVQEGRISILNCDYTNSMFDYFLWYKKYPAEGPTFLISISSIKDKNEDGRFTVFLNKSAKHLSLHIVPSQPGDSAVYFCAASYWGIHSWDTRQMFFGTGIKLFVEP.

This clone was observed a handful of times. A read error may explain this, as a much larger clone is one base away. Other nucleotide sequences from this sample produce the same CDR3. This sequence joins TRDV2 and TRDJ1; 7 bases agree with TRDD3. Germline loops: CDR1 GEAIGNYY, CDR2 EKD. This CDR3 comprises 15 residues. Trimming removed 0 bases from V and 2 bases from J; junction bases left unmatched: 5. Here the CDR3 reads CACDTGGYETDKLIF. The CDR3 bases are TGTGCCTGTGACACCGGCGGATACGAGACCGATAAACTCATCTTT.

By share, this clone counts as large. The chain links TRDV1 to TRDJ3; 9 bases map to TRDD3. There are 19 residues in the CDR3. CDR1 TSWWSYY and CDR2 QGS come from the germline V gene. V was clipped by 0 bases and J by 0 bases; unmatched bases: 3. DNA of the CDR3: TGTGCTCTTGGGGAACTCGAGGGGATACGCTCCTGGGACACCCGACAGATGTTTTTC. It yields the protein CALGELEGIRSWDTRQMFF.

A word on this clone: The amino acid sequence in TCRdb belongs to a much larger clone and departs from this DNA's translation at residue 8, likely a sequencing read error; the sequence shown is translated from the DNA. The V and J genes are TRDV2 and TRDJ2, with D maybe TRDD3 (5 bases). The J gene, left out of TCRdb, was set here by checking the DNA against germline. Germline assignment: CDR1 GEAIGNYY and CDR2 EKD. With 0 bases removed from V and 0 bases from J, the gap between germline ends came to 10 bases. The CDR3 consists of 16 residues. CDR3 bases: TGTGCCTGTGACACCATGGGGAATACTTTGACAGCACAACTCTTCTTT. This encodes CACDTMGNTLTAQLFF.

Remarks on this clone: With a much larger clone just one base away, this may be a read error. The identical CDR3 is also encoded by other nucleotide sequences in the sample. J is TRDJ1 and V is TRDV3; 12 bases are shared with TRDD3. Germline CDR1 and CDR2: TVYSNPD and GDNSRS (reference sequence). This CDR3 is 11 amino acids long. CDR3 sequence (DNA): TGTGCTTTTACTGGGGGATACAAACTCATCTTT. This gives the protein CAFTGGYKLIF.

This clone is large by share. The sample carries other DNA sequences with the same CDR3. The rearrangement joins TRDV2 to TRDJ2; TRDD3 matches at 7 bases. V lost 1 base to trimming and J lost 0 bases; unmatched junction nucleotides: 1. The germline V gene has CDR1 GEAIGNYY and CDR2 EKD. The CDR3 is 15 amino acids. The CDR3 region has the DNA TGTGCCTGTGACACTGGGGGAGCTTTGACAGCACAACTCTTCTTT. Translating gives CACDTGGALTAQLFF.

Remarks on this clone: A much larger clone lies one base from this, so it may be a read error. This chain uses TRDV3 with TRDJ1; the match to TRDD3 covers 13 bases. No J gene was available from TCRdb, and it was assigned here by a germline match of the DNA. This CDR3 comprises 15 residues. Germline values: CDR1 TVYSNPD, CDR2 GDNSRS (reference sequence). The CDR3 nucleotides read TGTGCATTTACTGGGGGATACGCGAGGACCGATAAACTCATCTTT. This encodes CAFTGGYARTDKLIF.

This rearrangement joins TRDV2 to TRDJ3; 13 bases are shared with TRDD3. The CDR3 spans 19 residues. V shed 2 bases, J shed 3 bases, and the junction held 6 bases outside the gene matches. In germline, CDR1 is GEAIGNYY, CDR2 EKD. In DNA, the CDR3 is TGTGCCTGTGACAAAAAGTACTGGGGGATACGCTGGGACACCCGACAGATGTTTTTC. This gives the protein CACDKKYWGIRWDTRQMFF.

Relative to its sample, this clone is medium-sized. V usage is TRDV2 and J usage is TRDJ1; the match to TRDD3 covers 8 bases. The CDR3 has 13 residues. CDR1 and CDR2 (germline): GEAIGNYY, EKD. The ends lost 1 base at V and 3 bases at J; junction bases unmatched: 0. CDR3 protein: CACDTGYADKLIF. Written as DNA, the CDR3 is TGTGCCTGTGACACGGGATACGCCGATAAACTCATCTTT.

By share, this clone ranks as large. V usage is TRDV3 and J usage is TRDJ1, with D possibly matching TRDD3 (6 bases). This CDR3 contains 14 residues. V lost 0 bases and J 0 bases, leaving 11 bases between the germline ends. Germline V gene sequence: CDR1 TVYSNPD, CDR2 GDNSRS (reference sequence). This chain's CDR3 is CAFRGGKYTDKLIF. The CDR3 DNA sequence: TGTGCCTTTAGAGGGGGAAAGTACACCGATAAACTCATCTTT.

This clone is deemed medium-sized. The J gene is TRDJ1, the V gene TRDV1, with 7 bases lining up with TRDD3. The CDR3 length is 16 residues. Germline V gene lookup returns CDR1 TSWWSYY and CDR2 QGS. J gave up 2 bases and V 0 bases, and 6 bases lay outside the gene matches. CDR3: CALGELGIQWTDKLIF. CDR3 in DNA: TGTGCTCTTGGGGAACTCGGGATACAATGGACCGATAAACTCATCTTT.

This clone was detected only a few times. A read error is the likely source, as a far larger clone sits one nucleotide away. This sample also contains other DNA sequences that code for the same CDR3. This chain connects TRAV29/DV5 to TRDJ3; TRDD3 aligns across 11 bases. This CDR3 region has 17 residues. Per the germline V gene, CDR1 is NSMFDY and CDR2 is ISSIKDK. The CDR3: CAASALGDTWDTRQMFF. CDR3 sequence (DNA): TGTGCAGCAAGCGCGCTGGGGGATACCTGGGATACCCGACAGATGTTTTTC.

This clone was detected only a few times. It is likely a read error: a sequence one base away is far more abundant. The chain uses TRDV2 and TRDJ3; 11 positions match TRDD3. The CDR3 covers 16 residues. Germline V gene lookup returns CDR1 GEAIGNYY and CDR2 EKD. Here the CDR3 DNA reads TGTGCCGGTGACACTGGGGGATACTGGGACACCCGACAGATGTTTTTC. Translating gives CAGDTGGYWDTRQMFF.

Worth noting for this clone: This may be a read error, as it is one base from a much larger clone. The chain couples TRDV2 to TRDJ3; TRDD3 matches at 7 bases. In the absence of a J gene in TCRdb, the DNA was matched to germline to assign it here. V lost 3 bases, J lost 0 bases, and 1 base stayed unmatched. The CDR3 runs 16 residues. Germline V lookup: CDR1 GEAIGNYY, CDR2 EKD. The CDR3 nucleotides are TGTGCCTGTGACTGGGGATACTCCTGGGACACCCGACAGATGTTTTTC. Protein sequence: CACDWGYSWDTRQMFF.